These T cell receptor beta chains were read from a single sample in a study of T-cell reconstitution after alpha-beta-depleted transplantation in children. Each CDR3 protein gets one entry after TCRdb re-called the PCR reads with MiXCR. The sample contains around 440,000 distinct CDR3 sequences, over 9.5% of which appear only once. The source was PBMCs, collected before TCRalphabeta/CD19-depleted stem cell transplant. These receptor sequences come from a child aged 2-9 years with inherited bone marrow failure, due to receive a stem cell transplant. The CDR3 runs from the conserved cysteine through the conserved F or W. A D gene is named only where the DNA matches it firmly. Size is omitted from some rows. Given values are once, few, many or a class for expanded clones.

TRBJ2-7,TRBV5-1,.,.,TGCGCCAGCAACCCCCGTACCTCTATGGACGAGCAGTACTTC,CASNPRTSMDEQYF
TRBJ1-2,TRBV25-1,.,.,TGTGCCAGCAGTGAGGGGGACGGCTACACCTTC,CASSEGDGYTF
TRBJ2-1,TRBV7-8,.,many,TGTGCCAGCAGCACCCTGATCGACAATGAGCAGTTCTTC,CASSTLIDNEQFF
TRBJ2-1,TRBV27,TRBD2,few,TGTGCCAGCAGTCCCCCCCCCACTAGCGGGAGGGCCTCTTCCTACAATGAGCAGTTCTTC,CASSPPPTSGRASSYNEQFF
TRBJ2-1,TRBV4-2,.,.,TGTGCCAGCAGCCAAGATAGGGCCATCAACAATGAGCAGTTCTTC,CASSQDRAINNEQFF
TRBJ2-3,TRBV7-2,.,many,TGTGCCAGCAGCTTCCCGGGGTCACTAGTAACAGATACGCAGTATTTT,CASSFPGSLVTDTQYF
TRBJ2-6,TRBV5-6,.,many,TGTGCCAGCAGCTTAAGGGCCAACGTCCTGACTTTC,CASSLRANVLTF
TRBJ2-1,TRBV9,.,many,TGTGCCAGCAGCGTAGGGGTGGTACGGGTCAATGAGCAGTTCTTC,CASSVGVVRVNEQFF
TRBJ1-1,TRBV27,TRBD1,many,TGTGCCAGCAGCCTAGGACAGGGGGCAGCGGGAGCTTTCTTT,CASSLGQGAAGAFF
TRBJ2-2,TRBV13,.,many,TGTGCCAGCAGCCCTCTCGGGGACACCGGGGAGCTGTTTTTT,CASSPLGDTGELFF
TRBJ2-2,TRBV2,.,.,TGTGCCAGCATTGGGACCGAGGTCAAATCCGGGGAGCTGTTTTTT,CASIGTEVKSGELFF
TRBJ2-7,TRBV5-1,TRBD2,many,TGCGCCAGCAGCTCCTCCCCTAGCGGAGCCTACGAGCAGTACTTC,CASSSSPSGAYEQYF
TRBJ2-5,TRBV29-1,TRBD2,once,TGCAGCGTGGATGGGACTAGCGGGAGGGAAGAGACCCAGTACTTC,CSVDGTSGREETQYF
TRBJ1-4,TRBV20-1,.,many,TGCAGTGCTAGAGGCCCCGGCCCCAATGAAAAACTGTTTTTT,CSARGPGPNEKLFF
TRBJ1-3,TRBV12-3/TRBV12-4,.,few,TGTGCCAGCAGTTTTGGAGGGCTGGGAGCTGGAAACACCATATATTTT,CASSFGGLGAGNTIYF
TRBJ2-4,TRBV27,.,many,TGTGCCAGCAGTTTCCGACGGGAGCTAGCCAAAAACATTCAGTACTTC,CASSFRRELAKNIQYF
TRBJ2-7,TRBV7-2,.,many,TGTGCCAGCAGCGACACACCACAGGGATGGGAGCAGTACTTC,CASSDTPQGWEQYF
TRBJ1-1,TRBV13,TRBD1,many,TGTGCCAGCAGCCCCCGGGACAGGGGGTCGAACACTGAAGCTTTCTTT,CASSPRDRGSNTEAFF
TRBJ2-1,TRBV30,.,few,TGTGCCTGGAGTGTCATGGGTGAGCAGTTCTTC,CAWSVMGEQFF
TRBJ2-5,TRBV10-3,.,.,TGTGCCATCAGGGACGGATTACAAGAGACCCAGTACTTC,CAIRDGLQETQYF
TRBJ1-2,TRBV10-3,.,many,TGTGCCGCCTCTTCCCCGGGGGGGAAGAGCTATGGCTACACCTTC,CAASSPGGKSYGYTF
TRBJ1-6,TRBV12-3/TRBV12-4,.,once,TGTGCCAGCAGAATAATAGGCGAATGGGGATCACCCCTCCACTTT,CASRIIGEWGSPLHF
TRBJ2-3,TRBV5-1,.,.,TGCGCCAGCAGCTTTGTTGGGGACCAGCAGTATTTT,CASSFVGDQQYF
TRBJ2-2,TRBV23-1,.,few,TGCGCCAGCAGTCAAACGCGAGGGGCGGACGGGGAGCTGTTTTTT,CASSQTRGADGELFF
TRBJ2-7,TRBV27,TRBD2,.,TGTGCCAGCACCACTCTGGGGACTAGCGGGACCCTGAAGAACGAGCAGTACTTC,CASTTLGTSGTLKNEQYF
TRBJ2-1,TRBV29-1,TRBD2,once,TGCAGCGTTTCGAGCGGGAGGGAGGGCAATGAGCAGTTCTTC,CSVSSGREGNEQFF
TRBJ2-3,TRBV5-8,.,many,TGTGCCAGCAGCTCTAGGGGCCTCGGCGCAGATACGCAGTATTTT,CASSSRGLGADTQYF
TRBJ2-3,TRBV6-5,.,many,TGTGCCAGCAGTTACTCAGGAACTAGCACAGATACGCAGTATTTT,CASSYSGTSTDTQYF
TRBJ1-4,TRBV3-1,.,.,TGTGCCAGCAGCCAAGTGACAGGAAACGAAAAACTGTTTTTT,CASSQVTGNEKLFF
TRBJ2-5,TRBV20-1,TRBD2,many,TGCAGTGTCGCCGGGACTAGCGGGAGGGAGACCCAGTACTTC,CSVAGTSGRETQYF
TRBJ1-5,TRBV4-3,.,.,TGCGCCAGCAGCCCGGACCAATTAACAGGAACAGTTCAGCCCCAGCATTTT,CASSPDQLTGTVQPQHF
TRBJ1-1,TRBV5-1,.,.,TGCGCCAGCAGCTTGGCTGTGGGGATGAAAACTGAAGCTTTCTTT,CASSLAVGMKTEAFF
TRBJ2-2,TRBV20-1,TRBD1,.,TGCAGTGCCAGACCGGCAGGGGGCCCCTTTAACACCGGGGAGCTGTTTTTT,CSARPAGGPFNTGELFF
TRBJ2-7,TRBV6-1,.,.,TGTGCCAGCAGTGTTGTCGGTGTCCCCTACGAGCAGTACTTC,CASSVVGVPYEQYF
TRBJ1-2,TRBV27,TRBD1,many,TGTGCCAGCAGTCCGGGACAGGGGGCTAACTATGGCTACACCTTC,CASSPGQGANYGYTF
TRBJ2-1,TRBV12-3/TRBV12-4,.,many,TGTGCCAGCAGGGGTATCGGATCGGGAATCGCCTACAATGAGCAGTTCTTC,CASRGIGSGIAYNEQFF
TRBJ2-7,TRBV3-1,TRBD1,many,TGTGCCAGCAGCCAAGAATTTCGGGACAGGATCTACGAGCAGTACTTC,CASSQEFRDRIYEQYF
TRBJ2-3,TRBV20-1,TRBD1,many,TGCAGTGCTAGAGATCATGGCAGGGGGCTAATAGATACGCAGTATTTT,CSARDHGRGLIDTQYF
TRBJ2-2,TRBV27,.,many,TGTGCCAGCAGCTTGGCAGCCCGGAGTCACAGGGAGCTGTTTTTT,CASSLAARSHRELFF
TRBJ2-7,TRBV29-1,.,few,TGCAGCGTTGAAGGACAATACGAGCAGTACTTC,CSVEGQYEQYF
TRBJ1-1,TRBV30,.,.,TGTGCCTGGAGTGTGGGGCTTAGGAACACTGAAGCTTTCTTT,CAWSVGLRNTEAFF
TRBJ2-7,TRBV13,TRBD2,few,TGTGCCAGCAGCGGGGCCGGGGCGGGAGGACCGAGCTACGAGCAGTACTTC,CASSGAGAGGPSYEQYF
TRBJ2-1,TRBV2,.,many,TGTGCCAGCAGTGCGGGGTCCCAGTGGGATGAGCAGTTCTTC,CASSAGSQWDEQFF
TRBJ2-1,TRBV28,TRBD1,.,TGTGCCAGCAGTTTTAGACAGGGGGCGTCGGATGAGCAGTTCTTC,CASSFRQGASDEQFF
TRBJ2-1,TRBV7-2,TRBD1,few,TGTGCCAGCAGCTTAGCGCCAGAACAGGGGTCTCGGAATGAGCAGTTCTTC,CASSLAPEQGSRNEQFF
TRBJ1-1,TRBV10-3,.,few,TGTGCCATCAGTGGGGTCTTGGGCGCTGAAGCTTTCTTT,CAISGVLGAEAFF
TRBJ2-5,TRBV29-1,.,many,TGCAGCGTTGAAATGGCCTTACAAGAGACCCAGTACTTC,CSVEMALQETQYF
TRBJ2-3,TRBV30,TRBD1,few,TGTGCCTGGAGTTTCGGACAGGGGACAGATACGCAGTATTTT,CAWSFGQGTDTQYF
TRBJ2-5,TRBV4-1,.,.,TGCGCCAGCAGCCAATTTGGATTCGAGACCCAGTACTTC,CASSQFGFETQYF
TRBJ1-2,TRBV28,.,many,TGTGCCAGCAGTTTAAGATTCCCTAACTATGGCTACACCTTC,CASSLRFPNYGYTF
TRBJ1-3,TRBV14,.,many,TGTGCCAGCAGCCCCGGTAGCTTGTTGAGCCCCATATATTTT,CASSPGSLLSPIYF
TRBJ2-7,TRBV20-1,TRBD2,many,TGCAGTGCTAGCGTAGCGGGGTACTACGAGCAGTACTTC,CSASVAGYYEQYF
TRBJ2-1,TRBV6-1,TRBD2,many,TGTGCCAGCAGTGCTTTAGTCGGGACTACCTACAATGAGCAGTTCTTC,CASSALVGTTYNEQFF